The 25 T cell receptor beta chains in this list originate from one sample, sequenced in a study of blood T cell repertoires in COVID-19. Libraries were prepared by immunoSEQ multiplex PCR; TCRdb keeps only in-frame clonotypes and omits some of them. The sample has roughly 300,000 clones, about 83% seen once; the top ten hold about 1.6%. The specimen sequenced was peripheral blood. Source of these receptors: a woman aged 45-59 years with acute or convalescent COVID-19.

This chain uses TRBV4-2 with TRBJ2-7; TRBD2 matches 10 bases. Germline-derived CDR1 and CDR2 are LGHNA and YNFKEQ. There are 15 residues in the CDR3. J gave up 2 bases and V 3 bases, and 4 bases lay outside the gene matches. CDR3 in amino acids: CASSQRTSGAYEQYF. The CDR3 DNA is TGTGCCAGCAGCCAGAGAACTAGCGGGGCCTACGAGCAGTACTTC.

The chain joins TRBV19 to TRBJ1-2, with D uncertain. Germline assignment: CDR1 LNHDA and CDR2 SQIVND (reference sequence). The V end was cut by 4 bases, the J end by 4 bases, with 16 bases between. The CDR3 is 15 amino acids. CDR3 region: CASSTPNSYSYGYTF. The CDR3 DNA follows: TGTGCCAGTAGTACCCCCAACAGCTATTCCTATGGCTACACCTTC.

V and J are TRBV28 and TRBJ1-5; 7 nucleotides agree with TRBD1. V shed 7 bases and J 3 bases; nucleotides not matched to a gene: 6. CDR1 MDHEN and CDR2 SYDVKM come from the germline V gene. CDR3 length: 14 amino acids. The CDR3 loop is CASTRTGVNQPQHF. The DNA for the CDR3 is TGTGCCAGCACACGAACAGGGGTCAATCAGCCCCAGCATTTT.

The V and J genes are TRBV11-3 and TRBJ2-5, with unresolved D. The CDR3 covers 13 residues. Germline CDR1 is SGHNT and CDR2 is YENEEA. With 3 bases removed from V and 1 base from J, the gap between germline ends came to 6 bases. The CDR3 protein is CASSFAPQETQYF. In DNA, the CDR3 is TGTGCCAGCAGCTTTGCGCCCCAAGAGACCCAGTACTTC.

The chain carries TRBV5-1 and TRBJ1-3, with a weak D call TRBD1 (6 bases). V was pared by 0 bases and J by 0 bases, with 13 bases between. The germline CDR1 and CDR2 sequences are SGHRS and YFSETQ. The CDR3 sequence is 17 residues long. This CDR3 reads CASSLGSDRLSGNTIYF. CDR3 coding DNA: TGCGCCAGCAGCTTGGGGTCGGACAGACTCTCTGGAAACACCATATATTTT.

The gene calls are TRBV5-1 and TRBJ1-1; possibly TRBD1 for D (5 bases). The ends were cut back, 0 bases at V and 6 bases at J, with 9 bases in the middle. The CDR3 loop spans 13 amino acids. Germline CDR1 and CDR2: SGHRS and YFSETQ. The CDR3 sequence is CASSLGRDAEAFF. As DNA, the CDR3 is TGCGCCAGCAGCTTGGGGAGGGACGCTGAAGCTTTCTTT.

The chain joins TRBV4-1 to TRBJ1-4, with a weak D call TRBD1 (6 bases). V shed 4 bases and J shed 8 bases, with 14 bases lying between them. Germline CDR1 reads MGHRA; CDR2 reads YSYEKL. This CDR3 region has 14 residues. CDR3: CASSLAGDREKLFF. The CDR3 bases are TGCGCCAGCAGCCTTGCAGGGGATCGGGAAAAACTGTTTTTT.

The CDR3: CASSPSGRNYNEQFF. CDR3 in DNA: TGTGCCAGCAGCCCTAGCGGGAGGAACTACAATGAGCAGTTCTTC. This rearrangement joins TRBV7-9 to TRBJ2-1; 11 positions agree with TRBD2. This CDR3 spans 15 amino acids. Looked up from germline, CDR1 is SEHNR and CDR2 is FQNEAQ (reference sequence). After removal of 5 bases from V and 3 bases from J, the junction contained 3 bases not matched to a gene.

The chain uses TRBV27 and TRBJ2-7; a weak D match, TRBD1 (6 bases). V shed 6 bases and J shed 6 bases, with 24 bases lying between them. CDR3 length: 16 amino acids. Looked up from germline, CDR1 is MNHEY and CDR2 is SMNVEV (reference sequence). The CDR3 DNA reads TGTGCCAGCAGACCCCGGGACAATCTCCTCGGTTCCGAGCAGTACTTC. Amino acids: CASRPRDNLLGSEQYF.

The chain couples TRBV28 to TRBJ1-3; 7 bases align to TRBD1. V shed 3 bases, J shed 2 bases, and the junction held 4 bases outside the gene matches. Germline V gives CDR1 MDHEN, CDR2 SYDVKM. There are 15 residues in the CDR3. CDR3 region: CASSFQGGPGNTIYF. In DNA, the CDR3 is TGTGCCAGCAGTTTCCAGGGGGGCCCTGGAAACACCATATATTTT.

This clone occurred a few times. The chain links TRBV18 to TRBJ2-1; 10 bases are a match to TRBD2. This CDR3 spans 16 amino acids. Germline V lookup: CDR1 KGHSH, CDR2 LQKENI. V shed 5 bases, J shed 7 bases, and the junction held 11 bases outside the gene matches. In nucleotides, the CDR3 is TGTGCCAGCTCATTCCCGCTAGCGGGAGCGAGAAATGAGCAGTTCTTC. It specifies CASSFPLAGARNEQFF.

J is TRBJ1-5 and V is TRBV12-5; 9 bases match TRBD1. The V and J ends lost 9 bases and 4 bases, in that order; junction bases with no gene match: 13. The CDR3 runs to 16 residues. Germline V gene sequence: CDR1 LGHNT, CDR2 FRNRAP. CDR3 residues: CASLQGARAGNQPQHF. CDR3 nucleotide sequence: TGTGCTAGCCTACAGGGGGCGCGGGCCGGGAATCAGCCCCAGCATTTT.

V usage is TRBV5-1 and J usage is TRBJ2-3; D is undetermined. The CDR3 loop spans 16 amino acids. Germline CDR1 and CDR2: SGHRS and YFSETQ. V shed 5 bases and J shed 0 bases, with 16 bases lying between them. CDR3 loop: CASRASGFSSTDTQYF. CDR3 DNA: TGCGCCAGCAGAGCCTCAGGCTTTTCTAGCACAGATACGCAGTATTTT.

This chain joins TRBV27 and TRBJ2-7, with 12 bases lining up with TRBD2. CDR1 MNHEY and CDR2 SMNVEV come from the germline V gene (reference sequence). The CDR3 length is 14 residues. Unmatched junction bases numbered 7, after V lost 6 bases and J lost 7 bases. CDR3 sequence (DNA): TGTGCCAGCAGAGGACTAGCGGGACGGAGGGAGCAGTACTTC. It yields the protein CASRGLAGRREQYF.

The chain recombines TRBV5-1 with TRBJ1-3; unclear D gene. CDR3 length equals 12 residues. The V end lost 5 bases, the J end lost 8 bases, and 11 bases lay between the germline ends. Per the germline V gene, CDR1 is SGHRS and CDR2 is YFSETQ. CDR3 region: CASRDQQDTIYF. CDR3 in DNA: TGCGCCAGCAGAGACCAGCAGGACACCATATATTTT.

The CDR3 DNA follows: TGCGCCAGCAGGCGGACCGGGACAAACACTGAAGCTTTCTTT. Protein product: CASRRTGTNTEAFF. The V and J genes are TRBV5-1 and TRBJ1-1; D possibly corresponds to TRBD1 (6 bases). The CDR3 length is 14 residues. V was shortened by 5 bases and J by 2 bases, with 13 bases between the two germline ends. Germline V gene sequence: CDR1 SGHRS, CDR2 YFSETQ.

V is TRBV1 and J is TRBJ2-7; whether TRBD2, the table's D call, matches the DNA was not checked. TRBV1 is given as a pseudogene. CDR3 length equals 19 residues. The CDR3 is CTSSQEWEGTGRFSYEQYF. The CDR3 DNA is TGCACCAGCAGCCAAGAATGGGAGGGGACGGGTCGGTTCTCCTACGAGCAGTACTTC.

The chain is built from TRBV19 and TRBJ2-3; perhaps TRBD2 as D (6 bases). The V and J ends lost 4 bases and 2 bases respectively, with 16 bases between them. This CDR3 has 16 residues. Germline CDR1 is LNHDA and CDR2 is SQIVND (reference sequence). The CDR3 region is CASSTPGEEDTDTQYF. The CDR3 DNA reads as TGTGCCAGTAGTACTCCGGGGGAAGAGGACACAGATACGCAGTATTTT.

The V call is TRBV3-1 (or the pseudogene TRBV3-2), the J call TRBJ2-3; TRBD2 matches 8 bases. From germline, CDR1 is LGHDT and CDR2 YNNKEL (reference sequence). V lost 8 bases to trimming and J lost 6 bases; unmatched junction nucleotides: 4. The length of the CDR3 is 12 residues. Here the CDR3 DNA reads TGTGCCAGCGGGGCGGGGGGCGATACGCAGTATTTT. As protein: CASGAGGDTQYF.

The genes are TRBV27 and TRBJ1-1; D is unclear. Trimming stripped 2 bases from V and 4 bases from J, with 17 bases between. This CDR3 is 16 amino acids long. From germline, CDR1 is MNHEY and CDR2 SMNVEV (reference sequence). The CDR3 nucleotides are TGTGCCAGCAGTTTACTCCCGACTAGGGTGCCCACTGAAGCTTTCTTT. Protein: CASSLLPTRVPTEAFF.

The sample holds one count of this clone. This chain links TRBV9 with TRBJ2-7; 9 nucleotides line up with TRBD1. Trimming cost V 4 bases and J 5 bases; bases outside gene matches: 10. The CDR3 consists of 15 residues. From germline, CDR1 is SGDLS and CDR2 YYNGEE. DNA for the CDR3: TGTGCCAGCAGCCTCGAAGGGACAGGGAGGGACGAGCAGTACTTC. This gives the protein CASSLEGTGRDEQYF.

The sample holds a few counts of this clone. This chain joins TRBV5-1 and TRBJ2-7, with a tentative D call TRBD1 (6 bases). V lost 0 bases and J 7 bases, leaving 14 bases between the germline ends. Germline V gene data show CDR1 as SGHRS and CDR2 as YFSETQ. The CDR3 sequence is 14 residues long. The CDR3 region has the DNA TGCGCCAGCAGCTTGGCGGCAGGGGCTGATGAGCAGTACTTC. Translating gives CASSLAAGADEQYF.

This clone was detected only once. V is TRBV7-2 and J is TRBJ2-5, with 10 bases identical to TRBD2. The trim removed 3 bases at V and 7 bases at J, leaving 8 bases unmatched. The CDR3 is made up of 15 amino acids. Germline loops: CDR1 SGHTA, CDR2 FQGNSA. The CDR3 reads CASSFFSGGRGTQYF. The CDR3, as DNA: TGTGCCAGCAGCTTTTTTAGCGGGGGGAGGGGGACCCAGTACTTC.

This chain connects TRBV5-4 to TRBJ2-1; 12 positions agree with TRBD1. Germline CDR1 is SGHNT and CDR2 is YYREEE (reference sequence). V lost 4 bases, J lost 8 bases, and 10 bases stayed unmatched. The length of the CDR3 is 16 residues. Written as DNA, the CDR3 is TGTGCCAGCAGCCGACCGGGACAGGGGGCGCTGGATGAGCAGTTCTTC. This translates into CASSRPGQGALDEQFF.

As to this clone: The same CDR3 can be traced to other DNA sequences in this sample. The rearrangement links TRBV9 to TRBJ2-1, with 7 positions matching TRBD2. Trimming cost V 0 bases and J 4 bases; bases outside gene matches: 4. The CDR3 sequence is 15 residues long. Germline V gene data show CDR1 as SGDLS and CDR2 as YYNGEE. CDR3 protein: CASSVAGGPYNEQFF. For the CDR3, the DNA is TGTGCCAGCAGCGTAGCGGGAGGACCTTACAATGAGCAGTTCTTC. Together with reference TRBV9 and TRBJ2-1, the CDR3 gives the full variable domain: DSGVTQTPKHLITATGQRVTLRCSPRSGDLSVYWYQQSLDQGLQFLIQYYNGEERAKGNILERFSAQQFPDLHSELNLSSLELGDSALYFCASSVAGGPYNEQFFGPGTRLTVL.